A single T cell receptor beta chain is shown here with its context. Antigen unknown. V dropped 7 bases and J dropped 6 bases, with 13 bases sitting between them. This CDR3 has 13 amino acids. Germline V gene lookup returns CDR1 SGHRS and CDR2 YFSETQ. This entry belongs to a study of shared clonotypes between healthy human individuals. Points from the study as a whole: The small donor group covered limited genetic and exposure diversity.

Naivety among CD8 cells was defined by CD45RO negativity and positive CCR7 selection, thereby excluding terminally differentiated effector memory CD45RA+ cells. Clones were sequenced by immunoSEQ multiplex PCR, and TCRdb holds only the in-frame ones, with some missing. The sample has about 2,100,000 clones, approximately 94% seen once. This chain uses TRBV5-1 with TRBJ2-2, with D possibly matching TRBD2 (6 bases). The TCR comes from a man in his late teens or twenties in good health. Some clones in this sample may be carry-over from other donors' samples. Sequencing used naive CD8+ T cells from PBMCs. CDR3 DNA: TGCGCCAGCCGCGCCCCGGGGGCCGGGGAGCTGTTTTTT. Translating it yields CASRAPGAGELFF. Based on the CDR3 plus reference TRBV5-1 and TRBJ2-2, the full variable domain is KAGVTQTPRYLIKTRGQQVTLSCSPISGHRSVSWYQQTPGQGLQFLFEYFSETQRNKGNFPGRFSGRQFSNSRSEMNVSTLELGDSALYLCASRAPGAGELFFGEGSRLTVL.